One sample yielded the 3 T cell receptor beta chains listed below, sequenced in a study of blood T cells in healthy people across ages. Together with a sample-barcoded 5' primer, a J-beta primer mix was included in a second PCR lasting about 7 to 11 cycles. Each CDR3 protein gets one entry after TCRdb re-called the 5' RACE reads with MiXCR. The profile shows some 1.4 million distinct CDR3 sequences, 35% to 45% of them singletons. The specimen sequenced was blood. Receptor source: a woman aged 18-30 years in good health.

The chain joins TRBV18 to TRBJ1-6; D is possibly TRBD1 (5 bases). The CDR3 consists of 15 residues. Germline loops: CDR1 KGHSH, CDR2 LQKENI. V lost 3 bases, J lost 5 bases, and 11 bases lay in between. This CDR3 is CASSPLTGDNSPLHF. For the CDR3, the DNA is TGTGCCAGCTCACCCCTTACGGGGGATAATTCACCCCTCCACTTT.

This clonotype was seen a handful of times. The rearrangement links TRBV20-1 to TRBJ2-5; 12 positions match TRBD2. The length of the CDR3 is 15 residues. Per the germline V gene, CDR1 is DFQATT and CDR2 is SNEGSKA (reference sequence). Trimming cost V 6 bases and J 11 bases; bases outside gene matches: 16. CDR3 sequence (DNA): TGCAGTGCACCAAACCCTAGCGGGAGGGACAATGAGCAGTACTTC. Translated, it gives CSAPNPSGRDNEQYF.

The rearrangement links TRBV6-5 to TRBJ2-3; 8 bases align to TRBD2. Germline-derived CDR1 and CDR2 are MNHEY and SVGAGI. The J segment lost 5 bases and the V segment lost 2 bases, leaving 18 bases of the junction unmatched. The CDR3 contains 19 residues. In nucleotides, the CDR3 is TGTGCCAGCAGTTACAGGTCTTCCGCCGGGACTAGGGGAAGAGATACGCAGTATTTT. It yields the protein CASSYRSSAGTRGRDTQYF.